This T cell receptor beta chain came from a study of cytomegalovirus exposure and HLA in healthy donors. Study summary: An earlier analysis identified 117 million unique TCR beta sequences in about 179 million T cells.

The CDR3 has 13 residues. Germline CDR1 reads SGDLS; CDR2 reads YYNGEE. Turning to this clone: Its antigen is unknown.

The study, taken as a whole, reports: A later analysis reported that several of the most significant clusters appeared to be linked to common viral pathogens, among them Epstein-Barr virus. In a later analysis, a missense DCLRE1C variant was linked to TCR beta V- and J-gene trimming.

Primers: 60 Vbeta forward and 13 Jbeta reverse. Assay: immunoSEQ multiplex PCR; the TCRdb copy retains only in-frame clones and omits some. Its table lists some 160,000 clones. The sample consisted of PBMCs. The clonotype originates from a man aged 30 to 45 in good health and CMV-seronegative. V and J are TRBV9 and TRBJ2-7; 9 bases are shared with TRBD1. The CDR3 region is CPRKGQGPYEQYF. The CDR3 bases are TGTCCGAGGAAGGGACAGGGCCCCTACGAGCAGTACTTC.